The clone carrying this T cell receptor beta chain was detected a few times. These data originate in a study of blood T cell repertoires in COVID-19. Turning to the study itself: T cells, B-cell-depleted T cells, or PBMCs supplied cDNA or gDNA.

In the authors' methods: Nucleated cell counts were estimated from reference gene primer amplification. Produced via immunoSEQ multiplex PCR; TCRdb's table is partial and in-frame only. V and J calls and clone size come straight from that table; D and trimming were deduced from the DNA. The sample has fewer than 600,000 clones, 89% seen once. A Seattle source enrolled patients during active infection and followed them longitudinally. This TCR derives from a man between 18 and 35 years old with COVID-19, enrolled during active disease. The specimen sequenced was peripheral blood.

As DNA, the CDR3 is TGTGCCAGCAGCTTGTTTAGCGGGGGCCCCGAGGGGGAGCTGTTTTTT. The encoded protein is CASSLFSGGPEGELFF. The chain combines TRBV5-6 with TRBJ2-2; 9 bases line up with TRBD2. CDR3 length: 16 residues. V lost 1 base, J lost 8 bases, and 9 bases stayed unmatched. Germline V lookup: CDR1 SGHDT, CDR2 YYEEEE.